The 15 T cell receptor beta chains listed next were all sequenced from one sample in a study of beta chain features in type 1 diabetes (dated by TCRdb to 2016 to 2019). The research as a whole found: In all four CD4+ subsets, TCRB CDR3 length was moderately but significantly shorter in type 1 diabetes patients.

No antigens are known for them. The method behind the library was the immunoSEQ multiplex PCR assay. The High Capacity cDNA Reverse Transcription Kit was used to reverse transcribe all of the isolated RNA, meaning that expressed TCRB transcripts were what got sequenced. Drawn from immuneACCESS, this table holds only the in-frame rearrangements with V and J called that TCRdb kept. Clones are partly lost; checked studies trace under half to an unresolved V gene and leave the rest unexplained. The sample includes 250,000 to 300,000 clones, with roughly an eighth observed a single time. The top ten constitute over 0.015% of the sample. Input material: naive CD4+ T cells from blood. This sample's cell subset or site label indicates: true naive CD4+ T cells. Receptor source: a man aged 25-45 years with type 1 diabetes.

This clone was counted only a few times. The chain joins TRBV29-1 to TRBJ2-5; TRBD1 might be the D (5 bases). The V and J ends lost 2 bases and 2 bases respectively, with 18 bases between them. This CDR3 has 16 amino acids. CDR1 is SQVTM and CDR2 is ANQGSEA in the germline V gene. CDR3 residues: CSVERSGAGWQETQYF. The CDR3 DNA is TGCAGCGTTGAAAGAAGTGGGGCAGGGTGGCAAGAGACCCAGTACTTC.

This clone was observed a handful of times. J is TRBJ2-4 and V is TRBV7-2; 11 bases align to TRBD1. This CDR3 spans 18 amino acids. V lost 1 base and J lost 8; bases outside the gene matches: 13. Germline V gives CDR1 SGHTA, CDR2 FQGNSA. Written as DNA, the CDR3 is TGTGCCAGCAGCTTAGTTGGGACAGGGGGTTCTGTACCATACATTCAGTACTTC. It encodes CASSLVGTGGSVPYIQYF. The variable domain in full, with the rest retrieved from reference TRBV7-2 and TRBJ2-4, is GAGVSQSPSNKVTEKGKDVELRCDPISGHTALYWYRQSLGQGLEFLIYFQGNSAPDKSGLPSDRFSAERTGGSVSTLTIQRTQQEDSAVYLCASSLVGTGGSVPYIQYFGAGTRLSVL.

The chain combines TRBV6-1 with TRBJ2-1; D gene uncertain. Germline values: CDR1 MNHNS, CDR2 SASEGT. Between the trimmed V and J ends, which lost 5 bases and 12 bases, there was a span of 17 bases. The CDR3 sequence is 13 residues long. CDR3 sequence: CASSIQAGKRQFF. CDR3 DNA: TGTGCCAGCAGTATCCAAGCCGGAAAGCGGCAGTTCTTC.

The chain has TRBV6-6 and TRBJ2-5, with TRBD2 identical over 10 bases. The V segment lost 5 bases and the J segment 5 bases; nucleotides outside the gene matches: 5. The CDR3 consists of 14 residues. The germline V gene has CDR1 MNHNY and CDR2 SVGAGI (reference sequence). In DNA, the CDR3 is TGTGCCAGCAGTAAGATAGCGGGAGGCGAGACCCAGTACTTC. This codes for CASSKIAGGETQYF.

This chain uses TRBV7-9 with TRBJ2-7, with no clear D. This CDR3 region has 12 residues. Germline loops: CDR1 SEHNR, CDR2 FQNEAQ (reference sequence). Trimming pared 4 bases from V and 3 bases from J, leaving 7 bases between. The CDR3 DNA is TGTGCCAGCAGCTCAAAGCACTACGAGCAGTACTTC. As protein: CASSSKHYEQYF.

The rearrangement links TRBV10-3 to TRBJ2-6; TRBD1 aligns across 9 bases. This CDR3 is built from 15 residues. V lost 3 bases to trimming and J lost 4 bases; unmatched junction nucleotides: 1. The germline V gene has CDR1 ENHRY and CDR2 SYGVKD. DNA for the CDR3: TGTGCCATCAGTGACGGGACAGGGGGGGCCAACGTCCTGACTTTC. Amino acid sequence: CAISDGTGGANVLTF.

The chain combines TRBV5-1 with TRBJ2-1; 9 bases align to TRBD2. J was trimmed by 9 bases and V by 0 bases; bases with no gene match: 7. Germline-derived CDR1 and CDR2 are SGHRS and YFSETQ. The CDR3 is 15 amino acids. The CDR3 bases are TGCGCCAGCAGCTTGGGGGGAGCGGGAGGATCTGAGCAGTTCTTC. Translated: CASSLGGAGGSEQFF.

The chain joins TRBV7-2 to TRBJ2-5; TRBD2 matches 7 bases. This CDR3 contains 15 residues. The trim removed 0 bases at V and 2 bases at J, leaving 3 bases unmatched. Germline-derived CDR1 and CDR2 are SGHTA and FQGNSA. The CDR3 DNA sequence: TGTGCCAGCAGCTTAGCGGGACTAAAACAAGAGACCCAGTACTTC. Amino acid sequence: CASSLAGLKQETQYF.

This clone showed up just a few times. This chain links TRBV9 with TRBJ2-2; D gene uncertain. This CDR3 is built from 15 residues. Germline V lookup: CDR1 SGDLS, CDR2 YYNGEE. V was pared by 4 bases and J by 6 bases, with 16 bases between. The CDR3 DNA follows: TGTGCCAGCAGCTCCAATACGAGGAGAGCCGGGGAGCTGTTTTTT. It is translated as CASSSNTRRAGELFF. The variable domain in full, with the rest retrieved from reference TRBV9 and TRBJ2-2, is DSGVTQTPKHLITATGQRVTLRCSPRSGDLSVYWYQQSLDQGLQFLIQYYNGEERAKGNILERFSAQQFPDLHSELNLSSLELGDSALYFCASSSNTRRAGELFFGEGSRLTVL.

This clone was observed a few times. The rearrangement uses TRBV7-9 and TRBJ2-1; 10 nucleotides match TRBD2. Germline CDR1 SEHNR, CDR2 FQNEAQ (reference sequence). The CDR3 contains 14 residues. With V trimmed by 4 bases and J by 7 bases, 4 bases remained unmatched. This CDR3 reads CASSSYSGRNEQFF. The CDR3 nucleotides are TGTGCCAGCAGCTCCTATAGCGGGAGGAATGAGCAGTTCTTC.

The CDR3, as DNA: TGTGCCAGTAGTATAGCGGACAGGAGCTCCTACGAGCAGTACTTC. Translation: CASSIADRSSYEQYF. The V gene is TRBV19, the J gene TRBJ2-7, with 7 positions matching TRBD1. The junction had 3 bases not matched to a gene; V was cut back by 1 base and J by 0 bases. Germline V CDR1 and CDR2: LNHDA, SQIVND (reference sequence). This CDR3 contains 15 residues.

The chain uses TRBV7-3 and TRBJ2-3; TRBD2 matches at 7 bases. V trimming: 5 bases; J trimming: 3 bases; junction bases outside the gene matches: 5. The germline CDR1 and CDR2 sequences are SGHTA and FQGTGA. The CDR3 is 14 residues long. The CDR3 protein is CASSLRLATDTQYF. CDR3 in DNA: TGTGCCAGCAGCCTTAGACTAGCTACAGATACGCAGTATTTT.

The chain couples TRBV18 to TRBJ2-3; D gene unclear. The CDR3 is 13 residues long. Trimming left V 1 base short and J 5 bases short, with 7 bases between. Per the germline V gene, CDR1 is KGHSH and CDR2 is LQKENI. CDR3 nucleotides: TGTGCCAGCTCACCACAGGAGAAAGATACGCAGTATTTT. As protein: CASSPQEKDTQYF.

V and J are TRBV10-3 and TRBJ2-2; a possible D gene is TRBD2 (5 bases). V dropped 10 bases and J dropped 4 bases, with 13 bases sitting between them. From germline, CDR1 is ENHRY and CDR2 SYGVKD. CDR3 length equals 13 residues. The CDR3 DNA reads as TGTGCCACCGATACTAGTACCACCGGGGAGCTGTTTTTT. Translated: CATDTSTTGELFF.

This clone occurred a few times. The chain couples TRBV7-8 to TRBJ1-4; D may be TRBD1 (6 bases). The CDR3 contains 15 residues. V lost 2 bases and J lost 5, with 12 bases in between. Per germline, CDR1 SGHVS and CDR2 FQNEAQ. The CDR3 here is CASSLTQGLNEKLFF. The CDR3 DNA reads TGTGCCAGCAGCTTAACACAGGGTTTGAATGAAAAACTGTTTTTT.